This T cell receptor beta chain was identified during a study of radiation and T cells in renal cell carcinoma. As for the study in general: Nephrectomy followed 15 Gy stereotactic body radiation by 4 weeks.

Sequenced by immunoSEQ multiplex PCR; TCRdb stores in-frame clones only, minus some. The table lists more than 100,000 clones, 88% of them singletons. Whole-study findings and limits: Without pretreatment biopsies, baseline tumor clonotype presence was undetermined. From baseline, blood top tumor clonotypes peaked at 2 weeks post-radiation.

Time point specified: blood 2 weeks post-SBRT. This sample's treatment: 15 Gy SBRT to primary tumor, nephrectomy 4 weeks later. Clear cell pathology was present in this patient's renal cell carcinoma. Trimming cost V 6 bases and J 7 bases, with 12 bases left between them. CDR3 length: 12 amino acids. From germline, CDR1 is MNHEY and CDR2 SVGAGI. As for this clone: Its antigen is currently unknown.

The material was blood, obtained from a patient whose treatment included radiotherapy and nephrectomy. The sequence was obtained from a woman in her 70s with renal cell carcinoma. The chain couples TRBV6-5 to TRBJ1-1; tentative D call: TRBD1 (6 bases). CDR3 in DNA: TGTGCCAGCAGCTCTGGACAGAGTGAAGCTTTCTTT. It translates to CASSSGQSEAFF.